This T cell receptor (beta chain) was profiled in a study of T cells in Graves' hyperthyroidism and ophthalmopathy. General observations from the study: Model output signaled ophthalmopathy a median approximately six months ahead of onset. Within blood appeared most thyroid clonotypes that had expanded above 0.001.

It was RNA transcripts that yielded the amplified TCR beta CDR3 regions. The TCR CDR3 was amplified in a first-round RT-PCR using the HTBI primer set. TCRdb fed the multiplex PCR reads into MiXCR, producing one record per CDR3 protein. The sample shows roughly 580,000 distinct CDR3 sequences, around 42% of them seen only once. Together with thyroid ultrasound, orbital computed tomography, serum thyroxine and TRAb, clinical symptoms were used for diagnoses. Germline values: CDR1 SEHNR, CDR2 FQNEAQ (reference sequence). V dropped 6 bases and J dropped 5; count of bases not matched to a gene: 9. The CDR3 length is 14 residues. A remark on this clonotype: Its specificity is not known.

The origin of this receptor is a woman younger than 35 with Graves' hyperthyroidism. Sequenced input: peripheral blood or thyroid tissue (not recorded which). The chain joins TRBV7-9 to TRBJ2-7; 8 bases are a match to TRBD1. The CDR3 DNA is TGTGCCAGCAGTACCCCGACAGGGGTGGACGAGCAGTACTTC. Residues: CASSTPTGVDEQYF.